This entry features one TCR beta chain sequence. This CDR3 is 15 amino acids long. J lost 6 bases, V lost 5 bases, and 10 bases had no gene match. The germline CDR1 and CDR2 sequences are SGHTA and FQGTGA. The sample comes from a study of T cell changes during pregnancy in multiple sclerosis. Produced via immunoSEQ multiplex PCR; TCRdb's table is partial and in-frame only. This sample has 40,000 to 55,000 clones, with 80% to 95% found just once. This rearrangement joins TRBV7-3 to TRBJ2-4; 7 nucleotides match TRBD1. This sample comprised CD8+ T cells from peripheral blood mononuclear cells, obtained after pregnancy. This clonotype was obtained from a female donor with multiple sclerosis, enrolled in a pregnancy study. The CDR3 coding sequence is TGTGCCAGCAGCACCACAGGGGAGAGGGGAAACATTCAGTACTTC. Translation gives CASSTTGERGNIQYF.